The 28 T cell receptor beta chains below were found in one sample sequenced in a study of blood T cell repertoires in COVID-19. Method: immunoSEQ multiplex PCR; TCRdb's copy keeps in-frame clones and lacks some. Of 50,000 to 70,000 clones listed, around 77% are singletons. Sequenced material: peripheral blood. These receptors came from a man aged 55 to 70 with acute or convalescent COVID-19.

The rearrangement joins TRBV29-1 to TRBJ2-3, with D possibly being TRBD1 (6 bases). CDR3 length: 11 amino acids. The germline CDR1 and CDR2 sequences are SQVTM and ANQGSEA. DNA of the CDR3: TGCGTAGGGGGAAACACAGATACGCAGTATTTT. Protein: CVGGNTDTQYF.

The rearrangement uses TRBV28 and TRBJ1-2; D remains ambiguous. This CDR3 has 12 amino acids. CDR1 is MDHEN, CDR2 SYDVKM, per germline. Trimming took off 5 bases at V and 1 base at J, with 5 bases between the two ends. The CDR3 coding sequence is TGTGCCAGCAGTGGCCGTAACTATGGCTACACCTTC. It codes for CASSGRNYGYTF.

The V and J genes are TRBV4-1 and TRBJ1-6; no firm D call. Germline V gene sequence: CDR1 MGHRA, CDR2 YSYEKL. Between the trimmed V and J ends, which lost 4 bases and 9 bases, there was a span of 7 bases. The CDR3 extends over 12 amino acids. CDR3 DNA sequence: TGCGCCAGCAGCCGCCCGAGTTCACCCCTCCACTTT. The encoded protein is CASSRPSSPLHF.

The chain couples TRBV27 to TRBJ2-7, with 10 bases identical to TRBD1. V was pared by 6 bases and J by 5 bases, with 4 bases of the junction left unmatched. Germline lookup yields CDR1 MNHEY and CDR2 SMNVEV (reference sequence). This CDR3 region has 13 residues. The CDR3 spells CASRGQGKDEQYF. DNA of the CDR3: TGTGCCAGCAGGGGACAGGGGAAAGACGAGCAGTACTTC.

The chain combines TRBV11-2 with TRBJ2-5, with 13 bases lining up with TRBD2. This CDR3 has 17 amino acids. CDR1 and CDR2 (germline): SGHAT, FQNNGV. The junction had 4 bases not matched to a gene; V was cut back by 2 bases and J by 1 base. The DNA for the CDR3 is TGTGCCAGCAGCTTAAGGACTAGCGGGGGTTTCCAAGAGACCCAGTACTTC. It encodes CASSLRTSGGFQETQYF.

The chain uses TRBV28 and TRBJ1-4; TRBD1 is a possible D gene (6 bases). Germline values: CDR1 MDHEN, CDR2 SYDVKM. CDR3 length equals 15 residues. V lost 2 bases and J lost 14, with 21 bases in between. The CDR3 loop reads CASSLIRDTPEGLFF. The CDR3 DNA follows: TGTGCCAGCAGTTTAATCCGGGACACCCCCGAGGGGCTGTTTTTT.

The V and J genes are TRBV4-1 and TRBJ1-2; D call uncertain. The CDR3 extends over 15 amino acids. Germline loops: CDR1 MGHRA, CDR2 YSYEKL. Between the trimmed V and J ends, which lost 4 bases and 4 bases, there was a span of 16 bases. DNA of the CDR3: TGCGCCAGCAGCCGAAACACCGACCCGGGCTATGGCTACACCTTC. This translates into CASSRNTDPGYGYTF.

The rearrangement joins TRBV7-9 to TRBJ2-7, with 8 positions matching TRBD1. Germline trimming cut 1 base from V and 6 bases from J; bases unmatched to any gene: 11. The CDR3 consists of 16 residues. Germline V gives CDR1 SEHNR, CDR2 FQNEAQ (reference sequence). CDR3 loop: CASSLEGHRGKSEQYF. Here the CDR3 DNA reads TGTGCCAGCAGCTTAGAAGGTCACAGGGGGAAAAGCGAGCAGTACTTC.

The chain recombines TRBV7-8 with TRBJ2-1; TRBD2 matches at 14 bases. V lost 4 bases and J lost 3; bases outside the gene matches: 8. The CDR3 consists of 18 residues. Germline CDR1 reads SGHVS; CDR2 reads FQNEAQ. The CDR3 DNA reads TGTGCCAGCAGCTACACGACCGGACTAGCGGGGGGCTACAATGAGCAGTTCTTC. Translating it yields CASSYTTGLAGGYNEQFF.

The DNA of the CDR3 is TGTGCCAGTAGTATATGGAGGGGAAGTACTGAAGCTTTCTTT. Its protein product is CASSIWRGSTEAFF. The chain has TRBV19 and TRBJ1-1, with D perhaps TRBD1 (5 bases). Trimming stripped 2 bases from V and 5 bases from J, with 12 bases between. Germline V lookup: CDR1 LNHDA, CDR2 SQIVND (reference sequence). This CDR3 comprises 14 residues.

This chain connects TRBV19 to TRBJ1-1, with D hard to call. Deletions cut 6 bases from V and 0 bases from J, with 11 bases between. The germline gives CDR1 LNHDA, CDR2 SQIVND (reference sequence). The CDR3 sequence is 14 residues long. As DNA, the CDR3 is TGTGCCAGTAGGAGAGGAGAAATGAACACTGAAGCTTTCTTT. It is translated as CASRRGEMNTEAFF.

This rearrangement joins TRBV12-3 or TRBV12-4 to TRBJ1-2; tentative D call: TRBD1 (5 bases). With 8 bases removed from V and 9 bases from J, the gap between germline ends came to 16 bases. The CDR3 runs 12 residues. DNA of the CDR3: TGTGCCAGCGGAGACAGTAAGTTAAGCTACACCTTC. This translates into CASGDSKLSYTF.

This clone was found a few times. This chain's CDR3 is CASSLGATQETQYF. Here the CDR3 DNA reads TGTGCCAGCAGCTTGGGGGCAACACAAGAGACCCAGTACTTC. The chain is built from TRBV5-5 and TRBJ2-5, with D unresolved. V lost 0 bases and J lost 2, with 8 bases in between. The CDR3 consists of 14 residues. The germline V gene encodes CDR1 SGHKS and CDR2 YYEKEE (reference sequence).

The V call is TRBV6-5, the J call TRBJ1-4, with TRBD1 identical over 9 bases. CDR1 is MNHEY, CDR2 SVGAGI, per germline. The CDR3 spans 15 residues. V dropped 7 bases and J dropped 4; count of bases not matched to a gene: 7. CDR3: CASTFDRGVNEKLFF. The CDR3 coding sequence is TGTGCCAGCACCTTCGACAGGGGGGTTAATGAAAAACTGTTTTTT.

V and J are TRBV4-1 and TRBJ1-1; 10 nucleotides match TRBD1. This CDR3 contains 14 residues. Germline CDR1 and CDR2: MGHRA and YSYEKL. Germline trimming cut 3 bases from V and 5 bases from J; bases unmatched to any gene: 3. Here the CDR3 reads CASSQEDRGTEAFF. For the CDR3, the DNA is TGCGCCAGCAGCCAGGAGGACAGGGGGACTGAAGCTTTCTTT.

V gene TRBV5-5 combines with J gene TRBJ2-2, with D uncertain. Germline CDR1 SGHKS, CDR2 YYEKEE (reference sequence). Trimming removed 3 bases at V and 4 bases at J, with 10 bases between. This CDR3 spans 14 amino acids. The CDR3 here is CASSWQAVTGELFF. The CDR3 DNA follows: TGTGCCAGCAGCTGGCAGGCCGTCACCGGGGAGCTGTTTTTT.

The chain employs TRBV2 and TRBJ2-5, with a tentative D call TRBD2 (5 bases). Deletions cut 4 bases from V and 5 bases from J, with 17 bases between. This CDR3 is built from 15 residues. Germline loops: CDR1 SNHLY, CDR2 FYNNEI. The CDR3 DNA reads TGTGCCAGCAGTGGGCCTGGACTTAGGTCGGAGACCCAGTACTTC. It is translated as CASSGPGLRSETQYF.

V is TRBV5-4 and J is TRBJ2-4; D is unresolved. The CDR3 covers 14 residues. With 2 bases removed from V and 1 base from J, the gap between germline ends came to 7 bases. Germline lookup yields CDR1 SGHNT and CDR2 YYREEE (reference sequence). For the CDR3, the DNA is TGTGCCAGCAGCTTTGGCCAGGCCAAAAACATTCAGTACTTC. Its protein product is CASSFGQAKNIQYF.

Only one count was recorded for this clone. J is TRBJ1-4 and V is TRBV2; perhaps TRBD1 as D (6 bases). Germline CDR1 SNHLY, CDR2 FYNNEI. V dropped 5 bases and J dropped 10 bases, with 17 bases sitting between them. The CDR3 sequence is 14 residues long. The chain's CDR3 is CASSRDINLGKLFF. The CDR3 DNA is TGTGCCAGCAGTCGGGACATTAACTTGGGAAAACTGTTTTTT.

The chain couples TRBV24-1 to TRBJ1-5; TRBD1 matches at 7 bases. V lost 5 bases to trimming and J lost 3 bases; unmatched junction nucleotides: 6. This CDR3 comprises 15 residues. The V gene's germline CDR1 is KGHDR and CDR2 SFDVKD. CDR3 in DNA: TGTGCCACCAGTGCCGCGGACAGGCTCAATCAGCCCCAGCATTTT. This encodes CATSAADRLNQPQHF.

The chain is built from TRBV7-6 and TRBJ1-1, with D maybe TRBD1 (5 bases). V was clipped by 7 bases and J by 3 bases, with 15 bases between them. CDR1 SGHVS and CDR2 FNYEAQ come from the germline V gene. The CDR3 contains 14 residues. CDR3 sequence (DNA): TGTGCCAGCAATTCCCCCGGGGGAGACACTGAAGCTTTCTTT. Translating gives CASNSPGGDTEAFF. The whole variable domain, filled in from reference TRBV7-6 and TRBJ1-1, reads GAGVSQSPRYKVTKRGQDVALRCDPISGHVSLYWYRQALGQGPEFLTYFNYEAQQDKSGLPNDRFSAERPEGSISTLTIQRTEQRDSAMYRCASNSPGGDTEAFFGQGTRLTVV.

The chain recombines TRBV27 with TRBJ1-2; maybe TRBD1 (6 bases). The CDR3 is 14 residues long. Germline loops: CDR1 MNHEY, CDR2 SMNVEV (reference sequence). V lost 6 bases, J lost 6 bases, and 17 bases lay in between. This chain's CDR3 is CASRTLQGRNGYTF. The CDR3 region has the DNA TGTGCCAGCAGAACCCTGCAGGGGCGGAATGGCTACACCTTC.

The rearrangement uses TRBV18 and TRBJ2-7; maybe TRBD2 (5 bases). In germline, CDR1 is KGHSH, CDR2 LQKENI. There are 14 residues in the CDR3. Trimming removed 2 bases from V and 4 bases from J, with 12 bases in between. CDR3 sequence (DNA): TGTGCCAGCTCACCAGGGAGAGGGCTTTACGAGCAGTACTTC. Translation: CASSPGRGLYEQYF.

CDR3 bases: TGTGCCACCAGTGATGGGGGCCGGGAGACCCAGTACTTC. It encodes CATSDGGRETQYF. This sequence joins TRBV24-1 and TRBJ2-5; D possibly corresponds to TRBD1 (6 bases). Per germline, CDR1 KGHDR and CDR2 SFDVKD. V was trimmed by 3 bases and J by 5 bases, leaving 9 bases between them. CDR3 length: 13 residues.

This sequence joins TRBV10-3 and TRBJ1-3; D is unclear. This CDR3 spans 14 amino acids. The ends were cut back, 3 bases at V and 0 bases at J, with 6 bases in the middle. CDR1 and CDR2 (germline): ENHRY, SYGVKD. CDR3 residues: CAISDADSGNTIYF. CDR3 nucleotide sequence: TGTGCCATCAGTGACGCAGACTCTGGAAACACCATATATTTT.

V gene TRBV11-2 combines with J gene TRBJ2-7, with a possible D match to TRBD2 (5 bases). Germline V CDR1 and CDR2: SGHAT, FQNNGV. Trimming pared 4 bases from V and 2 bases from J, leaving 15 bases between. This CDR3 contains 15 residues. Here the CDR3 DNA reads TGTGCCAGCAGCTCCCCGGCTGGAGGAGCCTACGAGCAGTACTTC. Its protein is CASSSPAGGAYEQYF.

The chain joins TRBV11-2 to TRBJ1-1; D unclear. Germline V gene data show CDR1 as SGHAT and CDR2 as FQNNGV. CDR3 length: 13 amino acids. Trimming cost V 6 bases and J 6 bases, with 14 bases left between them. CDR3 bases: TGTGCCAGCAGAGAGGGCCCGATGGCTGAAGCTTTCTTT. Residues: CASREGPMAEAFF.

The chain employs TRBV6-5 and TRBJ2-3; D might be TRBD2 (5 bases). The germline gives CDR1 MNHEY, CDR2 SVGAGI. The V end was cut by 6 bases, the J end by 4 bases, with 5 bases between. The CDR3 covers 11 residues. This chain's CDR3 is CASRLADTQYF. The CDR3 DNA is TGTGCCAGCAGACTAGCAGATACGCAGTATTTT.